A single sample is the source of the 7 T cell receptor beta chains below, sequenced in a study of neurological immune-mediated disorders. MiXCR, applied by TCRdb to the 5' RACE reads, yields one record per CDR3 protein. The data show more than 9,000 distinct CDR3 sequences, around 21% seen once. Sequenced sample: CD8+ T cells from blood. All receptors derive from a woman in her sixties with HTLV-1-associated myelopathy (HAM/TSP).

This chain connects TRBV7-9 to TRBJ2-3; 11 bases are shared with TRBD1. Losses at the gene ends were 5 bases for V and 4 bases for J; bases not matched to a gene: 5. The germline V gene has CDR1 SEHNR and CDR2 FQNEAQ (reference sequence). This CDR3 spans 15 amino acids. CDR3 in amino acids: CASSEWGQGADTQYF. The CDR3 DNA reads TGTGCCAGCAGCGAATGGGGACAGGGGGCAGATACGCAGTATTTT. The full variable domain, with the rest looked up from reference TRBV7-9 and TRBJ2-3, is DTGVSQNPRHKITKRGQNVTFRCDPISEHNRLYWYRQTLGQGPEFLTYFQNEAQLEKSRLLSDRFSAERPKGSFSTLEIQRTEQGDSAMYLCASSEWGQGADTQYFGPGTRLTVL.

This chain's CDR3 is CASSFTSGGEQYF. The CDR3 DNA follows: TGCGCCAGCAGCTTTACCTCAGGGGGCGAGCAGTACTTC. The chain couples TRBV5-1 to TRBJ2-7; 7 bases are shared with TRBD1. J was trimmed by 6 bases and V by 2 bases; bases with no gene match: 5. CDR1 SGHRS and CDR2 YFSETQ come from the germline V gene. CDR3 length: 13 amino acids.

This clonotype was recorded many times. This chain joins TRBV20-1 and TRBJ2-7; the D gene is possibly TRBD1 (6 bases). Trimming took 1 base from V and 1 from J, leaving 17 bases between them. CDR3 length: 16 amino acids. Germline V lookup: CDR1 DFQATT, CDR2 SNEGSKA (reference sequence). The CDR3 DNA reads as TGCAGTGCTAGAGCTTTTACGGGACACATATCCTACGAGCAGTACTTC. Its protein is CSARAFTGHISYEQYF.

This clonotype came up many times. The chain is built from TRBV5-1 and TRBJ2-7; 8 positions agree with TRBD2. This CDR3 has 14 amino acids. Germline V gene data show CDR1 as SGHRS and CDR2 as YFSETQ. V gave up 4 bases and J gave up 6 bases; unmatched junction bases: 9. The CDR3 sequence: CASSPRGGPSEQYF. DNA of the CDR3: TGCGCCAGCAGCCCCCGGGGGGGGCCGAGCGAGCAGTACTTC.

This clonotype was detected many times. The CDR3 spells CASSLLEGARYEQYF. The DNA for the CDR3 is TGTGCCAGCAGTTTACTGGAGGGGGCACGCTACGAGCAGTACTTC. The chain carries TRBV28 and TRBJ2-7; D is possibly TRBD1 (7 bases). The CDR3 has 15 residues. Trimming cost V 2 bases and J 3 bases, with 14 bases left between them. The germline CDR1 and CDR2 sequences are MDHEN and SYDVKM.

Relative to its sample, this clonotype is medium-sized. The chain is built from TRBV12-3 or TRBV12-4 and TRBJ2-7; 11 bases agree with TRBD1. V was clipped by 5 bases and J by 6 bases; unmatched bases: 3. The CDR3 is 13 residues long. The CDR3 reads CASSPGTGGEQYF. The CDR3 nucleotides read TGTGCCAGCAGTCCCGGGACAGGGGGCGAGCAGTACTTC.

This clonotype was counted at least ten times. The genes are TRBV29-1 and TRBJ2-1; TRBD2 matches 10 bases. Germline V gives CDR1 SQVTM, CDR2 ANQGSEA. V gave up 6 bases and J gave up 5 bases; unmatched junction bases: 10. The CDR3 is 15 residues long. CDR3 nucleotide sequence: TGCAGCGTCGCGGATGGACTAGCGGTCGACAATGAGCAGTTCTTC. Encoded protein: CSVADGLAVDNEQFF.